This entry describes one T cell receptor beta chain. The germline V and J ends were trimmed by 2 bases and 5 bases, with 18 bases remaining between them. Germline V gives CDR1 LNHNV, CDR2 YYDKDF (reference sequence). The CDR3 length is 17 residues. Sequencing was performed with immunoSEQ multiplex PCR; in TCRdb, only in-frame clones are kept and a portion is missing. The top ten hold more than 0.85% of the sample, which has about 160,000 clones, 70% to 90% seen once. These data originate in a study of blood T cell repertoires in COVID-19. This chain uses TRBV15 with TRBJ1-4; D gene ambiguous. The origin of this receptor is a man in his forties with acute or convalescent COVID-19. Sequenced input: peripheral blood. The CDR3 here is CATSRSTRWTENEKLFF. The CDR3 nucleotides read TGTGCCACCAGCAGATCCACCCGGTGGACTGAGAATGAAAAACTGTTTTTT.